The 32 T cell receptor beta chains reported below all come from one sample, sequenced in a study of T cell clonality in common variable immunodeficiency. Whole-study results and caveats: Common variable immunodeficiency TCR beta sequences reportedly had fewer deletions and N-nucleotide insertions.

The repertoire was sequenced with immunoSEQ multiplex PCR; TCRdb's copy has only in-frame clones and lacks some. This repertoire holds 20,000 or so clones, and none appear only once. For these TCRs, the target antigens are not known. Input material: peripheral blood mononuclear cells. The source of these receptors is a human donor with common variable immunodeficiency.

This clone showed up many times. The read ends 3 residues shy of where the CDR3 ends; the end is completed using the germline J gene. The rearrangement links TRBV27 to TRBJ2-3, with no clear D. Germline loops: CDR1 MNHEY, CDR2 SMNVEV (reference sequence). The CDR3 length is 12 residues. V lost 3 bases, J lost 6 bases, and 7 bases lay in between. Partial CDR3 DNA: TGTGCCAGCAGTTTTCTCGGGGATACG. It codes for CASSFLGDT. The CDR3 in full is CASSFLGDTQYF.

This clone was detected many times. The missing CDR3 end, 3 residues past where the read stops, is filled in from the germline J gene. V and J are TRBV6-1 and TRBJ1-5, with 7 nucleotides matching TRBD1. The CDR3 contains 14 residues. The germline gives CDR1 MNHNS, CDR2 SASEGT. The junction had 1 base not matched to a gene; V was cut back by 3 bases and J by 2 bases. Here the CDR3 reads CASSDQGGNQPQHF. The part of the CDR3 DNA that was read is TGTGCCAGCAGTGACCAGGGGGGCAATCAGCCC.

This clone was observed a handful of times. Read data end 3 residues before the CDR3 end; the end is taken from the germline J gene. This chain links TRBV19 with TRBJ1-2; TRBD1 matches at 10 bases. The germline gives CDR1 LNHDA, CDR2 SQIVND (reference sequence). This CDR3 comprises 14 residues. Trimming took 7 bases from V and 4 from J; bases not matched to a gene: 6. CDR3 DNA (partial): TGTGCCAGTACCCCGGGACAGGGGATCTATGGC. It yields the protein CASTPGQGIYG. The CDR3 in full is CASTPGQGIYGYTF. Filled out from reference TRBV19 and TRBJ1-2, the complete variable domain reads DGGITQSPKYLFRKEGQNVTLSCEQNLNHDAMYWYRQDPGQGLRLIYYSQIVNDFQKGDIAEGYSVSREKKESFPLTVTSAQKNPTAFYLCASTPGQGIYGYTFGSGTRLTVV.

A few counts support this clone. The sequenced CDR3 bases are TGTGCCAGCACTTCTCTAGCAGCTAGCACAGATACG. It yields the protein CASTSLAASTDT. The entire CDR3 is CASTSLAASTDTQYF. V gene TRBV2 combines with J gene TRBJ2-3, with D possibly being TRBD2 (5 bases). The CDR3 extends 3 residues past the end of the read, so its final part is completed from the germline J gene. V dropped 7 bases and J dropped 0 bases, with 14 bases sitting between them. In germline, CDR1 is SNHLY, CDR2 FYNNEI. CDR3 size: 15 residues.

In this sample, this clone turned up many times. The CDR3 end falls 3 residues outside the read, so it is completed with the germline J gene. V gene TRBV19 combines with J gene TRBJ2-7; D may match TRBD1 or TRBD2 (5 bases each). V shed 2 bases and J shed 3 bases, with 11 bases lying between them. The CDR3 loop spans 14 amino acids. Germline V gene lookup returns CDR1 LNHDA and CDR2 SQIVND (reference sequence). The CDR3 bases that were read are TGTGCCAGTAGTATAAGCCAGGGAGACTACGAG. Translation gives CASSISQGDYE. The full CDR3 sequence reads CASSISQGDYEQYF.

This clone was detected ten times or more. Read data end 3 residues before the CDR3 end; the end is taken from the germline J gene. The chain recombines TRBV20-1 with TRBJ1-5, with D possibly TRBD1 on 5 matching bases. The CDR3 contains 15 residues. Germline CDR1 DFQATT, CDR2 SNEGSKA (reference sequence). The V end lost 0 bases, the J end lost 2 bases, and 11 bases lay between the germline ends. The CDR3 DNA, read in part, is TGCAGTGCTAGAGATCCCGCGGGGGGCAATCAGCCC. Its translation: CSARDPAGGNQP. The full CDR3 sequence reads CSARDPAGGNQPQHF.

Comment on this clone: The read comes to an end 3 residues before the CDR3 does, leaving the germline J gene to fill in the end. The rearrangement uses TRBV6-4 and TRBJ2-3; no clear D. CDR3 size: 14 residues. V was cut by 3 bases and J by 2 bases, with 9 bases left in between. Germline V gene sequence: CDR1 MRHNA, CDR2 SNTAGT. This chain's CDR3 is CASSEAADTDTQYF. CDR3 DNA, as far as it was read: TGTGCCAGCAGTGAGGCGGCCGACACAGATACG.

On this clone itself: With the read ending 3 residues before the CDR3 end, the germline J gene is used to fill in that end. This chain links TRBV2 with TRBJ1-1; D remains unclear. V lost 6 bases and J lost 0, with 5 bases in between. Germline loops: CDR1 SNHLY, CDR2 FYNNEI. CDR3 size: 12 residues. CDR3 DNA (partial): TGTGCCAGCAGGGCCATGAACACTGAA. Its protein is CASRAMNTE. The full CDR3 protein reads CASRAMNTEAFF.

There are many counts of this clone. CDR3 DNA, as far as it was read: TGCAGCGTTGAGGGGGCAGGCTCCTACAATGAG. Translation: CSVEGAGSYNE. The CDR3 reads in full as CSVEGAGSYNEQFF. The J gene is TRBJ2-1, the V gene TRBV29-1; perhaps TRBD1 as D (6 bases). Read data end 3 residues before the CDR3 end; the end is taken from the germline J gene. Trimming took off 3 bases at V and 0 bases at J, with 9 bases between the two ends. Germline CDR1 is SQVTM and CDR2 is ANQGSEA. The CDR3 sequence is 14 residues long.

This clone ranks as medium-sized. Read data end 3 residues before the CDR3 end; the end is taken from the germline J gene. The V call is TRBV6-2 or TRBV6-3, the J call TRBJ1-5, with 8 bases matching TRBD1. Germline loops: CDR1 MNHEY, CDR2 SVGEGT. The CDR3 has 14 residues. With V trimmed by 10 bases and J by 6 bases, 11 bases remained unmatched. The sequenced CDR3 bases are TGTGCCACCGAACCATGGACAGGGACTCAGCCC. Its protein product is CATEPWTGTQP. The whole CDR3 reads CATEPWTGTQPQHF.

This clone was picked up many times. The covered CDR3 bases are TGCAGTGCTAGGCGACAGGGGGCGTCCCAAGAGACC. It encodes CSARRQGASQET. The CDR3, in full, reads CSARRQGASQETQYF. This sequence joins TRBV20-1 and TRBJ2-5; TRBD1 matches at 10 bases. The read gets to within 3 residues of the CDR3 end, and the germline J gene fills in the rest. There are 15 residues in the CDR3. Germline trimming cut 3 bases from V and 1 base from J; bases unmatched to any gene: 5. The germline V gene encodes CDR1 DFQATT and CDR2 SNEGSKA (reference sequence).

There are many counts of this clone. The CDR3 goes on 3 residues after the read ends, and that part is filled in from the germline J gene. This chain joins TRBV10-3 and TRBJ2-1; D may be TRBD2 (6 bases). The CDR3 length is 12 residues. V was clipped by 4 bases and J by 9 bases, with 10 bases between them. CDR1 is ENHRY, CDR2 SYGVKD, per germline. CDR3 DNA (partial): TGTGCCATCAGTGTGGAGGGGAGTGAG. Translated, it gives CAISVEGSE. From start to end, the CDR3 is CAISVEGSEQFF.

This clone was picked up many times. The read is 3 residues too short to cover the CDR3 end, so that end is filled in from the germline J gene. The chain uses TRBV23-1 and TRBJ1-3, with D possibly TRBD1 on 6 matching bases. TRBV23-1 is filed as an ORF, its function uncertain. Trimming pared 0 bases from V and 0 bases from J, leaving 21 bases between. The CDR3 contains 20 residues. The CDR3 DNA, read in part, is TGCGCCAGCAGTCAATCGGGGGGGCTGCTCGACTCCTGCTCTGGAAACACC. Translation: CASSQSGGLLDSCSGNT. From start to end, the CDR3 is CASSQSGGLLDSCSGNTIYF.

About this clone itself: With the read ending 3 residues before the CDR3 end, the germline J gene is used to fill in that end. The V and J genes are TRBV19 and TRBJ1-5, with a tentative D call TRBD1 (5 bases). The CDR3 runs 16 residues. In germline, CDR1 is LNHDA, CDR2 SQIVND (reference sequence). The V end lost 7 bases, the J end lost 3 bases, and 19 bases lay between the germline ends. The CDR3 protein is CASNGYRRGPNQPQHF. The sequenced part of the CDR3 DNA is TGTGCCAGTAACGGCTATCGGAGGGGCCCCAATCAGCCC.

In this sample, this clone turned up a few times. The read is 3 residues too short to cover the CDR3 end, so that end is filled in from the germline J gene. V gene TRBV20-1 combines with J gene TRBJ2-7; the D gene is possibly TRBD2 (6 bases). Deletions cut 6 bases from V and 2 bases from J, with 17 bases between. The CDR3 runs to 14 residues. CDR1 and CDR2 from the germline V gene are DFQATT and SNEGSKA (reference sequence). The CDR3 region is CSATAGQGTYEQYF. The part of the CDR3 DNA that was read is TGCAGTGCAACCGCGGGGCAGGGAACCTACGAG.

Details on this clone: The read is 3 residues too short to cover the CDR3 end, so that end is filled in from the germline J gene. This chain connects TRBV5-1 to TRBJ2-5, with D possibly called TRBD1 or TRBD2 (5 bases each). Germline V gene data show CDR1 as SGHRS and CDR2 as YFSETQ. Trimming left V 6 bases short and J 1 base short, with 22 bases between. The CDR3 runs to 17 residues. The DNA read from the CDR3 is TGCGCCAGCATACGTGGCGAGGGGCCTAGGGGCCAAGAGACC. It translates to CASIRGEGPRGQET. Given in full, the CDR3 is CASIRGEGPRGQETQYF. Based on the CDR3 plus reference TRBV5-1 and TRBJ2-5, the full variable domain is KAGVTQTPRYLIKTRGQQVTLSCSPISGHRSVSWYQQTPGQGLQFLFEYFSETQRNKGNFPGRFSGRQFSNSRSEMNVSTLELGDSALYLCASIRGEGPRGQETQYFGPGTRLLVL.

In its sample, this clone was seen many times. The read falls 3 residues short of the CDR3 end, and the missing part is taken from the germline J gene. This chain connects TRBV7-9 to TRBJ2-1; D is uncertain. Trimming took off 4 bases at V and 2 bases at J, with 9 bases between the two ends. Germline lookup yields CDR1 SEHNR and CDR2 FQNEAQ (reference sequence). The CDR3 extends over 14 amino acids. The CDR3 protein is CASSYDSAYNEQFF. CDR3 bases read: TGTGCCAGCAGCTACGACTCAGCCTACAATGAG.

This clone was seen a handful of times. Coverage ceases 3 residues before the CDR3 finishes, and the germline J gene fills in the end. The rearrangement uses TRBV2 and TRBJ2-1; 11 positions agree with TRBD1. CDR3 length: 14 amino acids. In germline, CDR1 is SNHLY, CDR2 FYNNEI. V shed 7 bases and J 9 bases; nucleotides not matched to a gene: 8. CDR3 protein: CASIKGQGAREQFF. CDR3 bases read: TGTGCCAGCATCAAAGGACAGGGGGCGCGTGAG.

This clone was recorded many times. The read ends 3 residues early relative to the CDR3; the germline J gene fills the gap. This chain uses TRBV7-2 with TRBJ1-6; perhaps TRBD1 as D (6 bases). Germline V gene data show CDR1 as SGHTA and CDR2 as FQGNSA. V lost 5 bases and J 7 bases, leaving 12 bases between the germline ends. This CDR3 comprises 14 residues. CDR3: CASSVSRGNSPLHF. The sequenced part of the CDR3 DNA is TGTGCCAGCAGCGTAAGCAGGGGAAATTCACCC.

By sample fraction, this clone is medium-sized. The read terminates 3 residues ahead of where the CDR3 ends, so the germline J gene completes it. J is TRBJ1-5 and V is TRBV7-8; D is perhaps TRBD1 (6 bases). The CDR3 is made up of 13 amino acids. Germline CDR1 is SGHVS and CDR2 is FQNEAQ. The CDR3 is CASSLERGQPQHF. The CDR3 bases that were read are TGTGCCAGCAGCTTAGAGCGGGGACAACCC. Full variable domain (missing parts from reference TRBV7-8 and TRBJ1-5): GAGVSQSPRYKVAKRGQDVALRCDPISGHVSLFWYQQALGQGPEFLTYFQNEAQLDKSGLPSDRFFAERPEGSVSTLKIQRTQQEDSAVYLCASSLERGQPQHFGDGTRLSIL.

This clone occurred many times. The read is 3 residues too short to cover the CDR3 end, so that end is filled in from the germline J gene. V is TRBV15 and J is TRBJ2-1, with 14 nucleotides matching TRBD2. J lost 4 bases, V lost 3 bases, and 2 bases had no gene match. Germline V lookup: CDR1 LNHNV, CDR2 YYDKDF (reference sequence). The CDR3 sequence is 16 residues long. The CDR3 bases that were read are TGTGCCACCAGCAGTTGGACTAGCGGGAGGTACAATGAG. This encodes CATSSWTSGRYNE. The full CDR3 reads CATSSWTSGRYNEQFF.

This clone has a handful of counts. The read gets to within 3 residues of the CDR3 end, and the germline J gene fills in the rest. V is TRBV30 and J is TRBJ2-2; possibly TRBD2 for D (5 bases). The ends were cut back, 2 bases at V and 5 bases at J, with 15 bases in the middle. Germline assignment: CDR1 GTSNPN and CDR2 SVGIG (reference sequence). This CDR3 spans 15 amino acids. CDR3 protein: CAWSFRGTRTGELFF. The DNA read from the CDR3 is TGTGCCTGGAGTTTCCGGGGTACTAGGACCGGGGAG.

Ten or more counts support this clone. With the read ending 3 residues before the CDR3 end, the germline J gene is used to fill in that end. The chain combines TRBV10-1 with TRBJ2-7, with D unclear. Germline V gives CDR1 WNHNN, CDR2 SYGVQD (reference sequence). Trimming left V 4 bases short and J 6 bases short, with 13 bases between. CDR3 length: 13 residues. CDR3 DNA, as far as it was read: TGCGCCAGCAGTGGTACAGTCAGAGGCGAG. It translates to CASSGTVRGE. The full CDR3 protein is CASSGTVRGEQYF.

This clone came up many times. The observed sequence ends 3 residues before the CDR3 terminus, with the missing tail filled in from the germline J gene. The same CDR3 also results from other DNA sequences found in this sample. This sequence joins TRBV6-1 and TRBJ1-1; D is ambiguous. Germline V gene data show CDR1 as MNHNS and CDR2 as SASEGT. With 3 bases removed from V and 0 bases from J, the gap between germline ends came to 11 bases. The CDR3 is made up of 15 amino acids. Here the CDR3 reads CASSEDDSLNTEAFF. The sequenced part of the CDR3 DNA is TGTGCCAGCAGTGAGGATGACTCTTTGAACACTGAA.

This clone was seen ten or more times. The read halts 3 residues ahead of the CDR3 end, with the missing end drawn from the germline J gene. The chain combines TRBV30 with TRBJ1-1, with 9 bases matching TRBD1. This CDR3 has 17 amino acids. The germline CDR1 and CDR2 sequences are GTSNPN and SVGIG (reference sequence). The part of the CDR3 DNA that was read is TGTGCCTGGAGTCCCCCCTCCGGGACAGGGATCTTCCTGGGG. The encoded protein is CAWSPPSGTGIFLG. In full, the CDR3 reads CAWSPPSGTGIFLGAFF.

Only a few counts were recorded for this clone. The read terminates 3 residues ahead of where the CDR3 ends, so the germline J gene completes it. The chain has TRBV2 and TRBJ2-7, with D possibly matching TRBD2 (6 bases). The V and J ends lost 6 bases and 2 bases respectively, with 11 bases between them. Germline V lookup: CDR1 SNHLY, CDR2 FYNNEI. The CDR3 consists of 13 residues. The sequenced part of the CDR3 DNA is TGTGCCAGCAGCTTAGCGGAGACCTACGAG. Translation gives CASSLAETYE. The full CDR3 protein is CASSLAETYEQYF.

The sample holds many counts of this clone. The CDR3 end falls 3 residues outside the read, so it is completed with the germline J gene. The chain employs TRBV19 and TRBJ2-7; TRBD2 matches 7 bases. The CDR3 contains 14 residues. Germline values: CDR1 LNHDA, CDR2 SQIVND (reference sequence). Trimming cost V 4 bases and J 0 bases; bases outside gene matches: 3. Partial CDR3 DNA: TGTGCCAGTAGTACGGGGAGGGACTCCTACGAG. Translating it yields CASSTGRDSYE. The full CDR3 reads CASSTGRDSYEQYF.

At least ten counts were recorded for this clone. The read finishes 3 residues shy of the CDR3 end, and the germline J gene is used to complete it. This chain links TRBV7-9 with TRBJ2-3; the D gene is possibly TRBD2 (5 bases). V lost 4 bases and J 5 bases, leaving 13 bases between the germline ends. The CDR3 is 14 residues long. The germline V gene encodes CDR1 SEHNR and CDR2 FQNEAQ (reference sequence). CDR3 DNA (partial): TGTGCCAGCAGCTACGGACCGGGGTTAGATACG. It specifies CASSYGPGLDT. The full CDR3 sequence reads CASSYGPGLDTQYF.

With respect to this clone: The read finishes 3 residues shy of the CDR3 end, and the germline J gene is used to complete it. The chain recombines TRBV7-8 with TRBJ2-7, with a possible D match to TRBD1 (6 bases). CDR1 is SGHVS and CDR2 is FQNEAQ in the germline V gene. The CDR3 is made up of 14 amino acids. The V end was cut by 5 bases, the J end by 0 bases, with 11 bases between. CDR3 sequence: CASSPQGFSYEQYF. Incomplete CDR3 DNA: TGTGCCAGCAGCCCACAGGGTTTCTCCTACGAG.

Comments on this clone: With the read ending 3 residues before the CDR3 end, the germline J gene is used to fill in that end. The genes are TRBV10-2 and TRBJ2-1, with a possible D match to TRBD2 (6 bases). The germline V gene encodes CDR1 WSHSY and CDR2 SAAADI. Trimming cost V 2 bases and J 7 bases, with 21 bases left between them. This CDR3 spans 17 amino acids. The part of the CDR3 DNA that was read is TGCGCCAGCAGTGAGGTTAGTGCGGGAACGAGTGGGAATGAG. As protein: CASSEVSAGTSGNE. Given in full, the CDR3 is CASSEVSAGTSGNEQFF.

This clone appeared a few times. Read coverage stops 3 residues before the CDR3 terminus; the germline J gene supplies the remainder. The rearrangement joins TRBV11-2 to TRBJ1-1, with TRBD1 as a possible D gene (5 bases). The CDR3 consists of 14 residues. CDR1 and CDR2 (germline): SGHAT, FQNNGV. Trimming pared 0 bases from V and 0 bases from J, leaving 5 bases between. CDR3: CASSLDRVNTEAFF. The sequenced part of the CDR3 DNA is TGTGCCAGCAGCTTAGACAGGGTGAACACTGAA. Complete variable domain (other parts from reference TRBV11-2 and TRBJ1-1): EAGVAQSPRYKIIEKRQSVAFWCNPISGHATLYWYQQILGQGPKLLIQFQNNGVVDDSQLPKDRFSAERLKGVDSTLKIQPAKLEDSAVYLCASSLDRVNTEAFFGQGTRLTVV.

This clone is deemed medium-sized (0.01 to 0.1%). Incomplete CDR3 DNA: TGCGCCAGCAGCTTGGATTGGAGGGTCTATGGC. Encoded protein: CASSLDWRVYG. The CDR3, in full, reads CASSLDWRVYGYTF. The genes are TRBV5-1 and TRBJ1-2; D is unresolved. The read halts 3 residues ahead of the CDR3 end, with the missing end drawn from the germline J gene. V shed 0 bases and J shed 4 bases, with 10 bases lying between them. This CDR3 comprises 14 residues. The V gene's germline CDR1 is SGHRS and CDR2 YFSETQ.